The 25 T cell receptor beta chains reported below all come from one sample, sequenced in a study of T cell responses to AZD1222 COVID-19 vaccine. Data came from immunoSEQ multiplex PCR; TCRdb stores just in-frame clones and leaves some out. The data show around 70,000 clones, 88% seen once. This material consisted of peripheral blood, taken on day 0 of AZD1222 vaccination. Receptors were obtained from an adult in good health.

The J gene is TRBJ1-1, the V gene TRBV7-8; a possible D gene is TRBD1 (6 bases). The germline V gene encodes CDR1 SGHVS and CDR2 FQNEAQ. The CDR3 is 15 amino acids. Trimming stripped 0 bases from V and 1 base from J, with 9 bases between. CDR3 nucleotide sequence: TGTGCCAGCAGCTTAGCGGGGGGCAGGAACACTGAAGCTTTCTTT. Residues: CASSLAGGRNTEAFF.

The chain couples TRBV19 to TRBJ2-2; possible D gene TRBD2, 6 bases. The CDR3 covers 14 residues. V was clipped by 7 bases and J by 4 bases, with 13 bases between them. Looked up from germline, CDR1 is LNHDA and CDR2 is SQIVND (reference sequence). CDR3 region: CASMEGLATGELFF. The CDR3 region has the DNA TGTGCCAGTATGGAGGGGCTGGCCACCGGGGAGCTGTTTTTT.

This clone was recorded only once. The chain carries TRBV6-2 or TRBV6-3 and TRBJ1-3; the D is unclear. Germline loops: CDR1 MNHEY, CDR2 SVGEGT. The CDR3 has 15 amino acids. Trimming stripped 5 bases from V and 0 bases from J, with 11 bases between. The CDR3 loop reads CASSDYWSSGNTIYF. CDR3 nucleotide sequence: TGTGCCAGCAGTGACTACTGGAGCTCTGGAAACACCATATATTTT.

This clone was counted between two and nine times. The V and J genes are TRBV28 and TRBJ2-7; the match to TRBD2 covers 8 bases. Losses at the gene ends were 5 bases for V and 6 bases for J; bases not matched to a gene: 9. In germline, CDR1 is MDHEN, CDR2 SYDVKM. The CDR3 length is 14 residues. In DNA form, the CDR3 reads TGTGCCAGCAGTAAGAGGAGCGGGAGTATCGAGCAGTACTTC. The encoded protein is CASSKRSGSIEQYF.

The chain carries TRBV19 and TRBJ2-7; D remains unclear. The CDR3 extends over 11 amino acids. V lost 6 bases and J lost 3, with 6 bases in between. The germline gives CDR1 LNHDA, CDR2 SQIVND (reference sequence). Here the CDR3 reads CASSDNYEQYF. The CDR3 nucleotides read TGTGCCAGTAGCGACAACTACGAGCAGTACTTC.

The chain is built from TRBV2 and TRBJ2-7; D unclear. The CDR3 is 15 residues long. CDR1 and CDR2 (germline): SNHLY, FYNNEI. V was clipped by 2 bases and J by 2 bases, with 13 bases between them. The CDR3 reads CASSESWTAPYEQYF. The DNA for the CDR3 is TGTGCCAGCAGTGAATCTTGGACGGCCCCCTACGAGCAGTACTTC.

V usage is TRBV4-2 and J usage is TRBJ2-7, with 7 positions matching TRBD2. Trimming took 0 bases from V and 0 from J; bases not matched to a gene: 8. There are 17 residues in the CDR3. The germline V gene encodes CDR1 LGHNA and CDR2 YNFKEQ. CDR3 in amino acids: CASSQDRVAGNSYEQYF. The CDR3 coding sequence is TGTGCCAGCAGCCAAGATCGAGTAGCGGGTAACTCCTACGAGCAGTACTTC.

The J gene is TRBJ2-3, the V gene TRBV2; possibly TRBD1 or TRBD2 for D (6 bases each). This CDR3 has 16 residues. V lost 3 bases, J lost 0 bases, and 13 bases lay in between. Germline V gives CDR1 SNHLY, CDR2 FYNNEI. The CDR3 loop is CASSEGAGTSTDTQYF. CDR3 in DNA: TGTGCCAGCAGTGAGGGGGCGGGGACTAGCACAGATACGCAGTATTTT.

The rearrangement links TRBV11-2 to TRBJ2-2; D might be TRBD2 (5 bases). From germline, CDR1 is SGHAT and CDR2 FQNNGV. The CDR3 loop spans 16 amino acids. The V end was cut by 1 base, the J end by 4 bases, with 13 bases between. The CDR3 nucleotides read TGTGCCAGCAGCTTAGGAGCGGCAACCATCACCGGGGAGCTGTTTTTT. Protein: CASSLGAATITGELFF. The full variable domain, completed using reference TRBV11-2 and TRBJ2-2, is EAGVAQSPRYKIIEKRQSVAFWCNPISGHATLYWYQQILGQGPKLLIQFQNNGVVDDSQLPKDRFSAERLKGVDSTLKIQPAKLEDSAVYLCASSLGAATITGELFFGEGSRLTVL.

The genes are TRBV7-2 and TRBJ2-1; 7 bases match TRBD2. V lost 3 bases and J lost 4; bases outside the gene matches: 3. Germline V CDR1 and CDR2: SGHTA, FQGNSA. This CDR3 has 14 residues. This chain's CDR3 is CASSFPSGYNEQFF. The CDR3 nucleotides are TGTGCCAGCAGCTTTCCTAGCGGATACAATGAGCAGTTCTTC.

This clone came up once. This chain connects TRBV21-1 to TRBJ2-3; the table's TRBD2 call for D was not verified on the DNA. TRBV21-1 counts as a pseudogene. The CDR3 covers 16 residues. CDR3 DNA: TGTGCCAGCAGCAAAAGGGCGGGAGGCGGCACAGATACGCAGTATTTT. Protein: CASSKRAGGGTDTQYF.

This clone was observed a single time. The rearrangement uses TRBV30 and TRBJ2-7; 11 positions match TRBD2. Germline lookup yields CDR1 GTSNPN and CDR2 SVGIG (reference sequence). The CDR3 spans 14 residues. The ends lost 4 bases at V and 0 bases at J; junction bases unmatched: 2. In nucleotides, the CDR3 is TGTGCCTGGACGCTAGCGGGGGGCTCCTACGAGCAGTACTTC. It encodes CAWTLAGGSYEQYF. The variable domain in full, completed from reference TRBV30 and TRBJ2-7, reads SQTIHQWPATLVQPVGSPLSLECTVEGTSNPNLYWYRQAAGRGLQLLFYSVGIGQISSEVPQNLSASRPQDRQFILSSKKLLLSDSGFYLCAWTLAGGSYEQYFGPGTRLTVT.

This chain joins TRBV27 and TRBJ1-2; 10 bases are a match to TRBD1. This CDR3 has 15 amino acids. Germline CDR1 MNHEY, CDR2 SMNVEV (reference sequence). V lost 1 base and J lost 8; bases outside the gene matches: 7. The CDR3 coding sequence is TGTGCCAGCAGTTTATGGGACAGGGGTAAAGGGGGCTACACCTTC. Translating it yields CASSLWDRGKGGYTF.

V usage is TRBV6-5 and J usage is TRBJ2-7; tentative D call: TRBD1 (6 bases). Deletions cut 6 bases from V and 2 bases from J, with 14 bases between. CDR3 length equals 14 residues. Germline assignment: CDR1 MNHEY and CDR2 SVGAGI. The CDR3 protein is CASRARQATYEQYF. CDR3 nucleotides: TGTGCCAGCAGAGCCAGACAGGCAACCTACGAGCAGTACTTC.

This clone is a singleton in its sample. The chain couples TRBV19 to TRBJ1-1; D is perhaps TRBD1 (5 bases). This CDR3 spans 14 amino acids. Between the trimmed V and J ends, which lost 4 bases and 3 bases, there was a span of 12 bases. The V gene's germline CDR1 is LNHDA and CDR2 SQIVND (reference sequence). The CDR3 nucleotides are TGTGCCAGTAGTAAGGAGAGGGGTTACACTGAAGCTTTCTTT. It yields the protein CASSKERGYTEAFF.

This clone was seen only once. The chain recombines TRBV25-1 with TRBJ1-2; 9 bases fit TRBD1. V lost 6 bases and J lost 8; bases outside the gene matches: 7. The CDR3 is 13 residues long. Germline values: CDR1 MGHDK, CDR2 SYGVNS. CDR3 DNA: TGTGCCAGCAGCTCCCGGGACAGGGACGGCTACACCTTC. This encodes CASSSRDRDGYTF.

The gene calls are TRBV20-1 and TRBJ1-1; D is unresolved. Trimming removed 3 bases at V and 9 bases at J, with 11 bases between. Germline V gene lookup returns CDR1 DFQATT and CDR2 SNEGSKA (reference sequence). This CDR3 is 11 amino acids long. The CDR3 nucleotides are TGCAGTGCTAGGCAAACAGACAAAGCTTTCTTT. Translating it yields CSARQTDKAFF.

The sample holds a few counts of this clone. The CDR3 nucleotides read TGTGCCAGCAGTGAAAGGGTGTACGGCAATCAGCCCCAGCATTTT. It specifies CASSERVYGNQPQHF. This chain links TRBV6-1 with TRBJ1-5; D unresolved. Trimming took off 2 bases at V and 2 bases at J, with 10 bases between the two ends. Germline V CDR1 and CDR2: MNHNS, SASEGT. CDR3 size: 15 residues.

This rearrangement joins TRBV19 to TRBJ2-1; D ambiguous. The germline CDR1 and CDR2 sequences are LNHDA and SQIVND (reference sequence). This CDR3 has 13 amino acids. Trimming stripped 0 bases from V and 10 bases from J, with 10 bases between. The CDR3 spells CASSIDEVREQFF. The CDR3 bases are TGTGCCAGTAGTATAGATGAGGTACGGGAGCAGTTCTTC.

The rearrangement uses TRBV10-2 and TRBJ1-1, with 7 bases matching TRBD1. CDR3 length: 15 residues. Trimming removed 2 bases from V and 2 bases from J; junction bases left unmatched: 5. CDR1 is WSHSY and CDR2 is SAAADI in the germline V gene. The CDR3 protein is CASSERGGGNTEAFF. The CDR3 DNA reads TGCGCCAGCAGTGAGCGAGGGGGCGGAAACACTGAAGCTTTCTTT.

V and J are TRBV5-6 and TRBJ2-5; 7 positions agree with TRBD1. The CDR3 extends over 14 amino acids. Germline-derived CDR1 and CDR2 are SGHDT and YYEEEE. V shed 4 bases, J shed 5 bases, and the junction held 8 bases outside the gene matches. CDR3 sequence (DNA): TGTGCCAGCAGCACCCTAACAGGGGTGGAGACCCAGTACTTC. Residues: CASSTLTGVETQYF.

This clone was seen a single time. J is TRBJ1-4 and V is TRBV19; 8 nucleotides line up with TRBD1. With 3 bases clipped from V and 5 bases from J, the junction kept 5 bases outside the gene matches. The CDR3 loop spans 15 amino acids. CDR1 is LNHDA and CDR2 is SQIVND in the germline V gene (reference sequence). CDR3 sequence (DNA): TGTGCCAGTAGTATCGGACAGGGAATAAATGAAAAACTGTTTTTT. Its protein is CASSIGQGINEKLFF.

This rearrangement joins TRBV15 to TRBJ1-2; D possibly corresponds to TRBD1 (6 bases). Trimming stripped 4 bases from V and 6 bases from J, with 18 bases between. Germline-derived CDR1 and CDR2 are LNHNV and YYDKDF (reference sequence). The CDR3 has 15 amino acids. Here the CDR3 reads CATSTYKQGPDGYTF. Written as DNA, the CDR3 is TGTGCCACCAGCACTTACAAACAGGGTCCGGATGGCTACACCTTC.

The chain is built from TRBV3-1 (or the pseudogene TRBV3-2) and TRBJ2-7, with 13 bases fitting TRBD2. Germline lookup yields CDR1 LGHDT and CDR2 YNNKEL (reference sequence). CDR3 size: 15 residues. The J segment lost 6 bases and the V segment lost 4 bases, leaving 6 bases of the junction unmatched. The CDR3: CASSRGLAGVSEQYF. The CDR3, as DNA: TGTGCCAGCAGCCGAGGACTAGCGGGAGTTTCCGAGCAGTACTTC.

CDR3 DNA sequence: TGTGCCAGCAGTTTAGCAGACACTGAAGCTTTCTTT. Its translation is CASSLADTEAFF. J is TRBJ1-1 and V is TRBV12-3 or TRBV12-4; D remains ambiguous. With 0 bases removed from V and 3 bases from J, the gap between germline ends came to 2 bases. There are 12 residues in the CDR3.